This T cell receptor beta chain is drawn from a study of beta chain features in type 1 diabetes. The wider study: The patient and healthy donor groups were comparable for age, gender and cell yields.

This clone showed up just a few times. Antigen unknown. Study findings and constraints: VDJ junctions sequenced from type 1 diabetes patients showed fewer insertions and more deletions. Healthy donors had naive, central memory and Treg TCRB repertoires that appeared less similar than those seen among patients.

Germline lookup yields CDR1 SGHTA and CDR2 FQGNSA. V lost 6 bases and J lost 4; bases outside the gene matches: 4. The CDR3 loop spans 14 amino acids. As every portion of the isolated RNA was reverse transcribed, the sequencing read expressed TCRB transcripts. The repertoire was sequenced with immunoSEQ multiplex PCR; TCRdb's copy has only in-frame clones and lacks some. The sample records fewer than 150,000 clones, less than 8.5% being singletons. This chain links TRBV7-2 with TRBJ1-2; 11 bases agree with TRBD1. This TCR came from a woman aged 25 to 39 in good health. The sequenced sample was central memory CD4+ T cells from blood. CDR3 coding DNA: TGTGCCAGCAGGGACAGGGGGCAGGGCTATGGCTACACCTTC. As protein: CASRDRGQGYGYTF.